Listed here is a single T cell receptor (beta chain). This sample was included in a study of blood T cell repertoires in COVID-19. This CDR3 region has 16 residues. Germline V gene lookup returns CDR1 SGHVS and CDR2 FQNEAQ. Trimming took 0 bases from V and 1 from J, leaving 12 bases between them. Only in-frame clones appear in the TCRdb table, and some are missing; sequencing was by immunoSEQ multiplex PCR. Of hundreds of thousands of clones in the sample, approximately 91% were seen once. V and J are TRBV7-8 and TRBJ1-1, with a weak D call TRBD1 (6 bases). Sequenced input: peripheral blood. The receptor was isolated from a woman in her 70s with COVID-19, enrolled during active disease. CDR3 bases: TGTGCCAGCAGCTTAGCCCGGAGACAGGAGAACACTGAAGCTTTCTTT. Its protein is CASSLARRQENTEAFF. Full variable domain (missing parts from reference TRBV7-8 and TRBJ1-1): GAGVSQSPRYKVAKRGQDVALRCDPISGHVSLFWYQQALGQGPEFLTYFQNEAQLDKSGLPSDRFFAERPEGSVSTLKIQRTQQEDSAVYLCASSLARRQENTEAFFGQGTRLTVV.